These T cell receptor beta chains were read from a single sample in a study of beta chain features in type 1 diabetes. TCRdb keeps only in-frame clones here, not all; method: immunoSEQ multiplex PCR. The sample holds 240,000 or so clones; about 20% are singletons and the top ten take roughly 0.028%. The specimen was naive CD4+ T cells from blood. The receptors shown here come from a woman in her forties with type 1 diabetes. Both conserved end residues are part of each CDR3. D genes are given only for firm matches. Only part of the rows carry a size: once, few, many, or a class if the clone is expanded.

clone_size	v_call	j_call	d_call	cdr3_length	cdr3_aa	cdr3_nt
-	TRBV10-3	TRBJ1-2	TRBD1	14	CAITSDRTGYGYTF	TGTGCCATCACCTCGGACAGGACGGGCTATGGCTACACCTTC
-	TRBV7-2	TRBJ1-1	-	13	CASSPRIVTEAFF	TGTGCCAGCAGCCCACGAATAGTGACTGAAGCTTTCTTT
-	TRBV18	TRBJ2-5	-	13	CASSLRTQETQYF	TGTGCCAGCTCACTCAGAACCCAAGAGACCCAGTACTTC
few	TRBV5-4	TRBJ2-1	-	13	CASSLVGANEQFF	TGTGCCAGCAGCTTGGTGGGGGCTAATGAGCAGTTCTTC
-	TRBV6-1	TRBJ1-5	TRBD1	21	CASSEAYRGLLYGRSNQPQHF	TGTGCCAGCAGTGAAGCTTACAGGGGGCTACTTTACGGGAGGAGCAATCAGCCCCAGCATTTT
-	TRBV5-6	TRBJ1-6	TRBD1	14	CASSLEQGNSPLHF	TGTGCCAGCAGCTTGGAACAGGGGAATTCACCCCTCCACTTT
-	TRBV5-8	TRBJ1-1	-	13	CASSVELNTEAFF	TGTGCCAGCAGCGTAGAACTGAACACTGAAGCTTTCTTT
few	TRBV4-2	TRBJ2-2	-	16	CASRASLQGRSGELFF	TGTGCCAGCAGGGCAAGTTTACAGGGCCGGAGCGGGGAGCTGTTTTTT
-	TRBV5-4	TRBJ2-7	TRBD1	14	CASSIPGQPYEQYF	TGTGCCAGCAGCATCCCGGGACAGCCCTACGAGCAGTACTTC
-	TRBV7-2	TRBJ2-7	TRBD1	15	CASSRPSGQLYEQYF	TGTGCCAGCAGCAGACCCTCGGGACAGCTCTACGAGCAGTACTTC
few	TRBV5-4	TRBJ2-5	TRBD1	16	CASSSVLGTDQETQYF	TGTGCCAGCAGCTCCGTCCTAGGGACAGACCAAGAGACCCAGTACTTC
-	TRBV4-3	TRBJ2-3	-	15	CASSQDFGAVDTQYF	TGCGCCAGCAGCCAAGACTTCGGAGCGGTAGATACGCAGTATTTT
few	TRBV7-2	TRBJ2-7	-	15	CASSFIGTTASEQYF	TGTGCCAGCAGCTTTATCGGGACAACTGCCTCCGAGCAGTACTTC
-	TRBV18	TRBJ2-7	-	13	CASSPAGRYEQYF	TGTGCCAGCTCACCAGCGGGGAGGTACGAGCAGTACTTC
-	TRBV4-3	TRBJ2-1	-	17	CASSQEVRSTVYNEQFF	TGCGCCAGCAGCCAAGAAGTCAGGTCTACTGTCTACAATGAGCAGTTCTTC
-	TRBV6-1	TRBJ2-1	TRBD2	15	CAGGRGGSPYNEQFF	TGTGCCGGGGGGAGGGGCGGGAGTCCTTACAATGAGCAGTTCTTC
few	TRBV5-1	TRBJ2-2	TRBD1	17	CASSLGRDSRDTGELFF	TGCGCCAGCAGCTTGGGCCGGGACAGTAGAGACACCGGGGAGCTGTTTTTT
few	TRBV19	TRBJ2-7	-	12	CASTDRNYEQYF	TGTGCCAGTACGGACAGAAACTACGAGCAGTACTTC
-	TRBV7-2	TRBJ2-5	-	15	CASSLDYGYQETQYF	TGTGCCAGCAGCTTAGACTACGGGTACCAAGAGACCCAGTACTTC
few	TRBV5-4	TRBJ2-1	-	17	CASSADRYGSSYNEQFF	TGTGCCAGCAGCGCGGATAGGTACGGGAGCTCCTACAATGAGCAGTTCTTC
few	TRBV11-2	TRBJ1-2	-	14	CASRRSGANYGYTF	TGTGCCAGCAGACGCTCAGGGGCTAACTATGGCTACACCTTC
few	TRBV30	TRBJ1-1	-	11	CAWSMGAEAFF	TGTGCCTGGAGTATGGGAGCTGAAGCTTTCTTT
-	TRBV9	TRBJ2-2	TRBD2	12	CASGAGYGELFF	TGTGCCAGCGGAGCGGGGTACGGGGAGCTGTTTTTT
-	TRBV30	TRBJ1-4	-	15	CAWTTTRATNEKLFF	TGTGCCTGGACCACGACGAGGGCAACTAATGAAAAACTGTTTTTT
-	TRBV29-1	TRBJ2-1	TRBD2	15	CSVSGGIAGGGEQFF	TGCAGCGTTTCCGGCGGGATAGCGGGAGGGGGTGAGCAGTTCTTC
-	TRBV6-6	TRBJ2-5	TRBD1	13	CASSRGQGETQYF	TGTGCCAGCAGTCGCGGACAGGGGGAGACCCAGTACTTC
few	TRBV29-1	TRBJ1-1	-	12	CSVGRGNTEAFF	TGCAGCGTTGGGCGGGGGAACACTGAAGCTTTCTTT
few	TRBV5-1	TRBJ2-4	TRBD2	18	CASSPGLAGGPIENIQYF	TGCGCCAGCAGCCCGGGACTAGCGGGAGGGCCCATCGAAAACATTCAGTACTTC
-	TRBV5-6	TRBJ2-5	-	17	CASSLFGTRGEGETQYF	TGTGCCAGCAGCTTATTTGGGACCAGGGGTGAAGGGGAGACCCAGTACTTC
few	TRBV11-2	TRBJ2-7	-	13	CASSFEPGGEQYF	TGTGCCAGCAGCTTTGAACCCGGGGGCGAGCAGTACTTC
few	TRBV2	TRBJ2-7	-	16	CASSEGDLGNSYEQYF	TGTGCCAGCAGTGAAGGTGACCTTGGTAACAGCTACGAGCAGTACTTC
-	TRBV5-4	TRBJ1-4	TRBD1	14	CASSARQGDEKLFF	TGTGCCAGCAGCGCAAGACAGGGGGACGAAAAACTGTTTTTT
few	TRBV6-5	TRBJ1-1	TRBD1	11	CASNDRVTAFF	TGTGCCAGCAACGACAGGGTAACAGCTTTCTTT
few	TRBV5-1	TRBJ1-1	TRBD1	14	CASSLDRGNTEAFF	TGCGCCAGCAGCTTGGACAGGGGGAACACTGAAGCTTTCTTT
few	TRBV9	TRBJ2-1	TRBD2	14	CASSISGSYNEQFF	TGTGCCAGCAGCATTAGCGGGAGTTACAATGAGCAGTTCTTC
-	TRBV28	TRBJ2-7	TRBD1	13	CASRVTGPYEQYF	TGTGCCAGCAGGGTGACAGGGCCCTACGAGCAGTACTTC
-	TRBV25-1	TRBJ2-3	-	14	CASRGAGSTDTQYF	TGTGCCAGCAGGGGGGCAGGGAGCACAGATACGCAGTATTTT
-	TRBV19	TRBJ2-7	-	13	CASARTGAYEQYF	TGTGCCAGTGCGAGGACGGGAGCCTACGAGCAGTACTTC
few	TRBV4-2	TRBJ2-1	TRBD2	16	CASSQGTSGTYNEQFF	TGTGCCAGCAGCCAAGGAACTAGCGGGACCTACAATGAGCAGTTCTTC
-	TRBV4-2	TRBJ2-3	-	16	CASSQSGHLSTDTQYF	TGTGCCAGCAGCCAATCTGGACACCTAAGCACAGATACGCAGTATTTT
-	TRBV12-5	TRBJ2-3	TRBD1	14	CASGLTGSTDTQYF	TGTGCTAGTGGTCTGACAGGGAGCACAGATACGCAGTATTTT
-	TRBV4-2	TRBJ1-2	-	15	CASSQGLVGVYGYTF	TGTGCCAGCAGCCAAGGACTCGTGGGAGTCTATGGCTACACCTTC
-	TRBV9	TRBJ1-1	TRBD1	15	CASSGKQGAGTEAFF	TGTGCCAGCAGCGGCAAACAGGGGGCTGGCACTGAAGCTTTCTTT
-	TRBV4-3	TRBJ2-1	TRBD2	13	CASSRGGGEEQFF	TGCGCCAGCAGCCGCGGCGGGGGGGAAGAGCAGTTCTTC
-	TRBV11-2	TRBJ1-1	-	14	CASSLGAENTEAFF	TGTGCCAGCAGCTTAGGGGCAGAGAACACTGAAGCTTTCTTT
few	TRBV19	TRBJ2-5	-	14	CASSRGFGQETQYF	TGTGCCAGTAGCAGGGGATTCGGCCAAGAGACCCAGTACTTC
few	TRBV2	TRBJ1-1	TRBD1	14	CASIPGQGGTEAFF	TGTGCCAGCATACCCGGACAGGGCGGGACTGAAGCTTTCTTT
-	TRBV4-1	TRBJ2-5	TRBD1	18	CASSHAHRGTGPQETQYF	TGCGCCAGCAGCCATGCCCATCGTGGGACAGGACCCCAAGAGACCCAGTACTTC
few	TRBV29-1	TRBJ1-4	-	12	CSVGELDEKLFF	TGCAGCGTTGGGGAACTAGATGAAAAACTGTTTTTT
-	TRBV28	TRBJ1-1	-	14	CASSLTDMNTEAFF	TGTGCCAGCAGTTTGACAGATATGAACACTGAAGCTTTCTTT
few	TRBV7-2	TRBJ2-3	-	14	CASSLRGSTDTQYF	TGTGCCAGCAGCTTACGGGGAAGCACAGATACGCAGTATTTT
-	TRBV7-2	TRBJ2-7	TRBD1	14	CASSTDRGKYEQYF	TGTGCCAGCAGCACGGACAGGGGAAAGTACGAGCAGTACTTC
-	TRBV27	TRBJ2-7	TRBD2	15	CASSLSATSSYEQYF	TGTGCCAGCAGTTTATCGGCGACTAGCAGCTACGAGCAGTACTTC
few	TRBV27	TRBJ2-3	-	15	CASSFATTDGLPRYF	TGTGCCAGCAGTTTCGCGACAACTGATGGACTTCCCCGGTATTTT
few	TRBV28	TRBJ2-7	-	17	CASTLRSSGLPVPGQYF	TGTGCCAGCACTCTCAGGAGCTCGGGACTTCCCGTCCCGGGGCAGTACTTC